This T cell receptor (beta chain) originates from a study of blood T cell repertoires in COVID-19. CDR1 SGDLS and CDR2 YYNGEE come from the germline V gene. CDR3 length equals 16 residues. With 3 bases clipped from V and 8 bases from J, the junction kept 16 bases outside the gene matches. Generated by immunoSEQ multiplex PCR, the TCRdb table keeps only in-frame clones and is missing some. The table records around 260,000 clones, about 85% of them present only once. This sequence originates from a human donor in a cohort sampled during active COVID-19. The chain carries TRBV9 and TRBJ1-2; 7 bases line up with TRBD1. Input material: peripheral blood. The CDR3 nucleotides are TGTGCCAGCAGCGCATATGATATTACAGGGGAAGAAGGCTACACCTTC. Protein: CASSAYDITGEEGYTF.